A selection of T cell receptor beta chains follows, all from one sample in a study of cytomegalovirus exposure and HLA in healthy donors. TCRdb keeps only in-frame clones here, not all; method: immunoSEQ multiplex PCR. The sample carries 140,000 to 150,000 clones, roughly 80% recorded once. The sequenced material came from PBMCs. The source of these receptors is a man in his forties or fifties in good health and CMV-seronegative. The CDR3 runs from the conserved cysteine through the conserved F or W. A D gene is named only where the DNA matches it firmly. Clone size is given for some rows only: seen once, a few or many times, or a class if the clone is expanded.

j_gene,d_gene,abundance,v_gene,CDR3aa,CDR3nt
TRBJ1-1,-,once,TRBV18,CASSISRTEAFF,TGTGCCAGCTCTATCAGTCGCACTGAAGCTTTCTTT
TRBJ2-1,TRBD2,-,TRBV19,CASRTRGGLHEQFF,TGTGCCAGTAGAACTAGGGGAGGGTTACATGAGCAGTTCTTC
TRBJ2-3,-,-,TRBV5-1,CASSLDPYITDTQYF,TGCGCCAGCAGCTTGGATCCCTATATCACGGATACGCAGTATTTT
TRBJ1-5,TRBD1,-,TRBV6-6,CASSPRDRGNQPQHF,TGTGCCAGCAGTCCCCGGGACAGGGGTAATCAGCCCCAGCATTTT
TRBJ1-2,-,-,TRBV4-1,CASSQDGGGGVVNYGYTF,TGCGCCAGCAGCCAAGATGGGGGAGGGGGTGTCGTCAACTATGGCTACACCTTC
TRBJ2-7,TRBD2,-,TRBV7-2,CASSLAAGGPRDEQYF,TGTGCCAGCAGCTTAGCGGCGGGGGGGCCGAGGGACGAGCAGTACTTC
TRBJ1-1,TRBD1,-,TRBV5-1,CASSRSSGTGGSITEAFF,TGCGCCAGCAGCCGATCATCTGGGACAGGGGGCTCTATCACTGAAGCTTTCTTT
TRBJ1-6,-,-,TRBV28,CASSDRYNSPLHF,TGTGCCAGCAGTGACAGGTATAATTCACCCCTCCACTTT
TRBJ1-2,-,-,TRBV6-6,CASSYSTGNYGYTF,TGTGCCAGCAGTTACTCCACAGGGAACTATGGCTACACCTTC
TRBJ2-7,TRBD1,-,TRBV7-8,CASSLGTGAYEQYF,TGTGCCAGCAGCTTAGGGACAGGCGCCTACGAGCAGTACTTC
TRBJ1-1,TRBD1,-,TRBV6-1,CASSVAGTVKNTEAFF,TGTGCCAGCAGTGTAGCCGGGACAGTGAAGAACACTGAAGCTTTCTTT
TRBJ1-2,-,-,TRBV27,CASSFDYRESYYGYTF,TGTGCCAGCAGTTTTGACTACAGGGAATCCTACTATGGCTACACCTTC
TRBJ1-4,-,-,TRBV6-6,CASSYGRGATNEKLFF,TGTGCCAGCAGTTACGGCCGGGGTGCAACTAATGAAAAACTGTTTTTT
TRBJ2-3,-,-,TRBV9,CASSVTSDFSGTQYF,TGTGCCAGCAGCGTGACTAGTGATTTTTCAGGTACGCAGTATTTT
TRBJ1-1,-,few,TRBV30,CAWSSWGGNTEAFF,TGTGCCTGGAGCAGCTGGGGGGGGAACACTGAAGCTTTCTTT
TRBJ2-7,TRBD2,-,TRBV7-9,CASSHTSGATSEQYF,TGTGCCAGCAGCCACACTAGCGGGGCCACGAGTGAGCAGTACTTC
TRBJ1-2,TRBD1,-,TRBV15,CATSRPGTGYGYTF,TGTGCCACCAGCAGGCCCGGGACAGGCTATGGCTACACCTTC
TRBJ2-7,TRBD1,-,TRBV10-3,CAGRRTGGNEQYF,TGTGCCGGGAGGCGGACAGGGGGCAATGAGCAGTACTTC
TRBJ1-4,-,-,TRBV29-1,CSVGRGAGEKLFF,TGCAGCGTTGGCCGGGGGGCAGGAGAAAAACTGTTTTTT
TRBJ2-3,-,once,TRBV27,CASSLGQLTDTQYF,TGTGCCAGCAGTTTAGGACAGCTCACAGATACGCAGTATTTT
TRBJ2-1,TRBD2,-,TRBV28,CASSLRTSGVNEQFF,TGTGCCAGCAGTTTAAGGACTAGCGGGGTTAATGAGCAGTTCTTC
TRBJ1-3,-,-,TRBV7-8,CASSLAGSGNTIYF,TGTGCCAGCAGCTTAGCCGGCTCTGGAAACACCATATATTTT
TRBJ2-7,-,few,TRBV28,CASNHRFSSYEQYF,TGTGCCAGCAATCACAGGTTTAGCTCCTACGAGCAGTACTTC
TRBJ2-1,TRBD2,-,TRBV7-3,CASSQGLAVYNEQFF,TGTGCCAGCAGCCAGGGACTAGCGGTTTACAATGAGCAGTTCTTC
TRBJ2-7,-,once,TRBV6-5,CASKEGLDYEQYF,TGTGCCAGCAAGGAGGGTTTAGACTACGAGCAGTACTTC
TRBJ1-1,TRBD1,-,TRBV19,CASSIGALRGRTNTEAFF,TGTGCCAGTAGTATAGGGGCCCTCAGGGGGCGGACGAACACTGAAGCTTTCTTT
TRBJ1-6,TRBD1,-,TRBV19,CASSTFGTANSPLHF,TGTGCCAGTAGTACCTTCGGGACAGCTAATTCACCCCTCCACTTT
TRBJ1-1,-,few,TRBV9,CASSVAGSEAFF,TGTGCCAGCAGCGTAGCGGGGTCTGAAGCTTTCTTT
TRBJ2-5,-,-,TRBV5-1,CASSLGQGETQYF,TGCGCCAGCAGCTTGGGCCAGGGTGAGACCCAGTACTTC
TRBJ1-6,-,-,TRBV10-2,CASRPSHGKNSPLHF,TGCGCCAGCAGACCTTCACACGGGAAGAATTCACCCCTCCACTTT
TRBJ2-6,-,-,TRBV6-1,CASISGNSGANVLTF,TGTGCCAGCATCTCAGGCAACTCTGGGGCCAACGTCCTGACTTTC
TRBJ1-5,TRBD1,once,TRBV7-8,CASSLIPGQGVVGNQPQHF,TGTGCCAGCAGCCTAATCCCGGGACAGGGTGTGGTGGGCAATCAGCCCCAGCATTTT
TRBJ2-5,TRBD2,few,TRBV28,CASNGRDYASAQYF,TGTGCCAGCAACGGGAGGGACTACGCGAGCGCCCAGTACTTC
TRBJ1-4,-,-,TRBV28,CASSFPVGATNEKLFF,TGTGCCAGCAGTTTCCCGGTTGGTGCAACTAATGAAAAACTGTTTTTT
TRBJ2-3,TRBD2,-,TRBV6-1,CAIKRGGGTDTQYF,TGTGCCATTAAACGGGGGGGCGGGACAGATACGCAGTATTTT
TRBJ1-4,-,-,TRBV27,CASSPPGLKEKLFF,TGTGCCAGCAGTCCCCCGGGGTTGAAGGAAAAACTGTTTTTT
TRBJ2-7,-,-,TRBV5-6,CASNNWRGSSYEQYF,TGTGCCAGCAACAATTGGAGGGGAAGCTCCTACGAGCAGTACTTC
TRBJ1-1,-,-,TRBV28,CASSLQAEAFF,TGTGCCAGCAGTTTACAGGCTGAAGCTTTCTTT
TRBJ2-2,-,-,TRBV19,CASSVNRNTGELFF,TGTGCCAGTAGCGTAAACAGGAACACCGGGGAGCTGTTTTTT
TRBJ1-5,-,-,TRBV2,CASRAGDSNQPQHF,TGTGCCAGCAGGGCGGGGGATAGCAATCAGCCCCAGCATTTT
TRBJ2-5,-,few,TRBV10-1,CASSAKGAQYF,TGCGCCAGCAGTGCCAAGGGGGCCCAGTACTTC
TRBJ1-2,TRBD1,once,TRBV7-2,CASSSGQGAYGYTF,TGTGCCAGCAGCTCCGGACAGGGGGCGTATGGCTACACCTTC
TRBJ1-1,-,few,TRBV6-5,CASSQGGMNTEAFF,TGTGCCAGCAGTCAGGGCGGGATGAACACTGAAGCTTTCTTT
TRBJ2-2,TRBD1,-,TRBV29-1,CSVDRPGQGSVTGELFF,TGCAGCGTGGACCGTCCTGGACAGGGTTCGGTCACCGGGGAGCTGTTTTTT
TRBJ1-1,-,-,TRBV5-1,CASGQGTRTEAFF,TGCGCCAGCGGGCAGGGGACGAGGACTGAAGCTTTCTTT
TRBJ2-1,TRBD2,-,TRBV10-3,CAIRAEASSGGYFEQFF,TGTGCCATCAGAGCCGAAGCCTCTAGCGGGGGGTATTTTGAGCAGTTCTTC